Each of the 22 T cell receptor beta chains below was sequenced from the same sample in a study of T cell responses to AZD1222 COVID-19 vaccine. Profiled with immunoSEQ multiplex PCR; TCRdb holds only in-frame clones, not every one. The repertoire holds some 150,000 clones, with more than 70% as singletons. The specimen comprised peripheral blood, sampled 28 days after the second AZD1222 dose. The receptors stem from an adult who received the AZD1222 COVID-19 vaccine.

The V call is TRBV13, the J call TRBJ1-1; D unclear. This CDR3 region has 16 residues. Germline V CDR1 and CDR2: PRHDT, FYEKMQ (reference sequence). V gave up 0 bases and J gave up 4 bases, with 15 bases separating them. The CDR3 spells CASSLGSGGGGTEAFF. CDR3 in DNA: TGTGCCAGCAGCTTAGGCAGCGGAGGAGGAGGCACTGAAGCTTTCTTT. Filled out from reference TRBV13 and TRBJ1-1, the complete variable domain reads AAGVIQSPRHLIKEKRETATLKCYPIPRHDTVYWYQQGPGQDPQFLISFYEKMQSDKGSIPDRFSAQQFSDYHSELNMSSLELGDSALYFCASSLGSGGGGTEAFFGQGTRLTVV.

The chain combines TRBV27 with TRBJ2-1; TRBD2 aligns across 12 bases. The V segment lost 6 bases and the J segment 10 bases; nucleotides outside the gene matches: 13. CDR3 length: 16 residues. CDR1 is MNHEY, CDR2 SMNVEV, per germline (reference sequence). The CDR3 DNA reads as TGTGCCAGCAGCCCCACCCGACTAGCGGGGGTATGGGAGCAGTTCTTC. Protein sequence: CASSPTRLAGVWEQFF.

DNA for the CDR3: TGTGCCAGCAGTGAAGGAGAGCAGTACTTC. Its translation is CASSEGEQYF. This chain links TRBV2 with TRBJ2-7; D is ambiguous. Germline loops: CDR1 SNHLY, CDR2 FYNNEI. Deletions cut 1 base from V and 7 bases from J, with 2 bases between. The CDR3 has 10 residues.

V gene TRBV7-9 combines with J gene TRBJ2-7, with 8 positions matching TRBD1. V lost 5 bases to trimming and J lost 6 bases; unmatched junction nucleotides: 9. The CDR3 loop spans 14 amino acids. Germline lookup yields CDR1 SEHNR and CDR2 FQNEAQ (reference sequence). CDR3 bases: TGTGCCAGCAGCCGGACAGGGATCTCCCCCGAGCAGTACTTC. Translated: CASSRTGISPEQYF.

This rearrangement joins TRBV7-3 to TRBJ1-1; no firm D call. The CDR3 runs 15 residues. Germline CDR1 is SGHTA and CDR2 is FQGTGA. Trimming removed 0 bases at V and 0 bases at J, with 8 bases between. The CDR3 sequence is CASSLTGPLNTEAFF. The DNA of the CDR3 is TGTGCCAGCAGCTTAACTGGGCCCTTGAACACTGAAGCTTTCTTT.

The V and J genes are TRBV11-2 and TRBJ1-2, with TRBD1 matching over 8 bases. The V segment lost 1 base and the J segment 8 bases; nucleotides outside the gene matches: 6. The germline V gene has CDR1 SGHAT and CDR2 FQNNGV. CDR3 size: 14 residues. The CDR3 region is CASSLGQGARGYTF. The CDR3 coding sequence is TGTGCCAGCAGCTTAGGGCAGGGGGCGCGAGGCTACACCTTC.

This clone has only one observation. The chain joins TRBV29-1 to TRBJ2-4; TRBD2 matches 7 bases. The junction had 1 base not matched to a gene; V was cut back by 7 bases and J by 1 base. The CDR3 has 12 residues. The germline V gene encodes CDR1 SQVTM and CDR2 ANQGSEA. Here the CDR3 DNA reads TGCAGCGGGCGGGGGGCCAAAAACATTCAGTACTTC. It codes for CSGRGAKNIQYF.

V usage is TRBV6-2 or TRBV6-3 and J usage is TRBJ2-1; D is perhaps TRBD2 (5 bases). Trimming removed 0 bases at V and 0 bases at J, with 9 bases between. CDR3 size: 16 residues. Germline CDR1 and CDR2: MNHEY and SVGEGT. The CDR3 loop reads CASSYSAASSYNEQFF. In DNA, the CDR3 is TGTGCCAGCAGTTACTCAGCGGCTAGCTCCTACAATGAGCAGTTCTTC.

The rearrangement links TRBV30 to TRBJ2-2; a weak D match, TRBD1 (5 bases). The CDR3 length is 14 residues. Per germline, CDR1 GTSNPN and CDR2 SVGIG (reference sequence). V was trimmed by 4 bases and J by 1 base, leaving 10 bases between them. The CDR3 region has the DNA TGTGCCTGGAACATTCAGGGGAACACCGGGGAGCTGTTTTTT. Protein: CAWNIQGNTGELFF.

The J gene is TRBJ2-7, the V gene TRBV5-1, with 12 bases identical to TRBD2. Per germline, CDR1 SGHRS and CDR2 YFSETQ. The CDR3 is 16 amino acids. After removal of 0 bases from V and 4 bases from J, the junction contained 5 bases not matched to a gene. CDR3 DNA: TGCGCCAGCAGCTTGGCACTAGCGGGAGGTTTGTACGAGCAGTACTTC. It is translated as CASSLALAGGLYEQYF. Drawing the rest from reference TRBV5-1 and TRBJ2-7, the complete variable domain is KAGVTQTPRYLIKTRGQQVTLSCSPISGHRSVSWYQQTPGQGLQFLFEYFSETQRNKGNFPGRFSGRQFSNSRSEMNVSTLELGDSALYLCASSLALAGGLYEQYFGPGTRLTVT.

This rearrangement joins TRBV18 to TRBJ1-1, with a possible D match to TRBD1 (5 bases). CDR3 length: 18 amino acids. Germline assignment: CDR1 KGHSH and CDR2 LQKENI. V was shortened by 4 bases and J by 5 bases, with 26 bases between the two germline ends. CDR3 in amino acids: CASSRSGGQGLGETEAFF. Written as DNA, the CDR3 is TGTGCCAGCTCACGATCAGGAGGCCAGGGCCTAGGGGAAACTGAAGCTTTCTTT.

The rearrangement links TRBV10-2 to TRBJ2-7, with D perhaps matching TRBD1 (5 bases). The germline V gene has CDR1 WSHSY and CDR2 SAAADI. CDR3 size: 13 residues. V lost 1 base and J lost 3, with 7 bases in between. CDR3 amino acids: CASSEWQGYEQYF. CDR3 sequence (DNA): TGCGCCAGCAGTGAGTGGCAGGGCTACGAGCAGTACTTC.

V is TRBV7-9 and J is TRBJ1-2; no clear D. The length of the CDR3 is 15 residues. Germline lookup yields CDR1 SEHNR and CDR2 FQNEAQ (reference sequence). With 2 bases removed from V and 0 bases from J, the gap between germline ends came to 10 bases. CDR3 residues: CASSLPRRSNYGYTF. The CDR3 coding sequence is TGTGCCAGCAGCTTACCTCGACGGTCTAACTATGGCTACACCTTC.

The V gene is TRBV11-3, the J gene TRBJ2-1; 10 nucleotides line up with TRBD2. Germline trimming cut 5 bases from V and 1 base from J; bases unmatched to any gene: 5. CDR3 length: 16 residues. Germline CDR1 and CDR2: SGHNT and YENEEA. The CDR3 spells CASSRRLAGSYNEQFF. The CDR3 DNA is TGTGCCAGCAGCCGACGACTAGCGGGTTCCTACAATGAGCAGTTCTTC. Based on the CDR3 plus reference TRBV11-3 and TRBJ2-1, the full variable domain is EAGVVQSPRYKIIEKKQPVAFWCNPISGHNTLYWYLQNLGQGPELLIRYENEEAVDDSQLPKDRFSAERLKGVDSTLKIQPAELGDSAVYLCASSRRLAGSYNEQFFGPGTRLTVL.

The J gene is TRBJ2-7, the V gene TRBV9; 7 bases agree with TRBD1. Germline trimming cut 4 bases from V and 0 bases from J; bases unmatched to any gene: 4. Looked up from germline, CDR1 is SGDLS and CDR2 is YYNGEE. The CDR3 totals 14 residues. The CDR3 DNA is TGTGCCAGCAGCCCACAGGGGCACTCCTACGAGCAGTACTTC. It specifies CASSPQGHSYEQYF.

This clone has just one count. The rearrangement links TRBV5-1 to TRBJ2-5; the match to TRBD2 covers 10 bases. This CDR3 has 17 residues. The germline CDR1 and CDR2 sequences are SGHRS and YFSETQ. Trimming cost V 4 bases and J 2 bases; bases outside gene matches: 11. CDR3 nucleotides: TGCGCCAGCAGCGTCTCACTAGCGGGATGGGGGCAAGAGACCCAGTACTTC. This gives the protein CASSVSLAGWGQETQYF.

V gene TRBV7-8 combines with J gene TRBJ2-7; 11 bases align to TRBD2. Germline CDR1 SGHVS, CDR2 FQNEAQ. J was trimmed by 3 bases and V by 3 bases; bases with no gene match: 7. The length of the CDR3 is 16 residues. The CDR3 sequence is CASSFTVGLAGYEQYF. CDR3 DNA: TGTGCCAGCAGCTTCACCGTTGGACTAGCGGGCTACGAGCAGTACTTC. Variable domain in full (rest from reference TRBV7-8 and TRBJ2-7): GAGVSQSPRYKVAKRGQDVALRCDPISGHVSLFWYQQALGQGPEFLTYFQNEAQLDKSGLPSDRFFAERPEGSVSTLKIQRTQQEDSAVYLCASSFTVGLAGYEQYFGPGTRLTVT.

This clone was detected only once. The chain carries TRBV19 and TRBJ2-7; D not resolved. Trimming took off 3 bases at V and 1 base at J, with 10 bases between the two ends. Per germline, CDR1 LNHDA and CDR2 SQIVND (reference sequence). CDR3 length equals 14 residues. DNA for the CDR3: TGTGCCAGTAGTATCGTAGAAGGTTCCTACGAGCAGTACTTC. It encodes CASSIVEGSYEQYF.

The gene calls are TRBV10-3 and TRBJ1-1, with TRBD1 as a possible D gene (6 bases). Germline CDR1 is ENHRY and CDR2 is SYGVKD. V was pared by 10 bases and J by 1 base, with 16 bases between. The CDR3 runs 14 residues. Written as DNA, the CDR3 is TGTGCCACGAGGGTGGCAGGGGAGAACACTGAAGCTTTCTTT. Protein sequence: CATRVAGENTEAFF.

CDR3 nucleotides: TGTGCCAGCAGCTTACAGGGTCACCCGACGGGCACTGAAGCTTTCTTT. Protein sequence: CASSLQGHPTGTEAFF. The chain employs TRBV5-5 and TRBJ1-1, with D possibly TRBD1 on 6 matching bases. V was clipped by 2 bases and J by 4 bases, with 18 bases between them. CDR3 length: 16 amino acids. Germline V gene lookup returns CDR1 SGHKS and CDR2 YYEKEE (reference sequence).

The rearrangement uses TRBV19 and TRBJ1-1; 9 nucleotides match TRBD1. Trimming at V came to 9 bases and at J to 4 bases, leaving 6 bases not matched to a gene. CDR1 LNHDA and CDR2 SQIVND come from the germline V gene (reference sequence). The CDR3 contains 13 residues. CDR3 region: CASGTGRSTEAFF. The CDR3 coding sequence is TGTGCCAGCGGGACAGGGCGTAGCACTGAAGCTTTCTTT.

The V and J genes are TRBV7-3 and TRBJ1-1; maybe TRBD1 (5 bases). The CDR3 consists of 16 residues. The germline CDR1 and CDR2 sequences are SGHTA and FQGTGA. V lost 5 bases, J lost 6 bases, and 22 bases lay in between. In DNA, the CDR3 is TGTGCCAGCAGCCCTAATGTAGGGGTTTTCAGAGCTGAAGCTTTCTTT. Encoded protein: CASSPNVGVFRAEAFF.